The entry below gives a single T cell receptor beta chain sequence along with its context. The target of this receptor is not known. No base quality information exists; no much larger clone differs at one position. The sample is drawn from a study of cytomegalovirus exposure and HLA in healthy donors (dated by TCRdb to about 2017). With respect to the entire study: According to a later analysis, one platform produced both the 100 to 150 validation repertoires and the 620 or so repertoires of the first cohort. The aim of the study was to test whether cataloging public T cell receptors could identify signatures of past pathogen exposure. High-throughput TCR immunosequencing, statistical association of individual TCRs with disease status, and machine learning were combined to predict cytomegalovirus infection status. In addition to the first cohort of 666 subjects, a separate validation cohort of 130 or so different subjects was used. Beyond this particular receptor, the publication reports: While some public TCRs were present in many individuals, most TCR sequences turned up only very rarely across donors. According to the authors, the approach could potentially be generalized to other disease states and immunological phenotypes. In both the original and validation cohorts, the classifier was reported to diagnose cytomegalovirus status with high specificity and sensitivity. The validation cohort had no HLA typing available for a later analysis, so co-occurrence within that cohort was assessed over all 130 or so repertoires. Three of the identified cytomegalovirus-associated TCR beta chains were confirmed in vitro to be specific for cytomegalovirus antigens. The study listed approximately 160 TCR beta chains as associated with cytomegalovirus. A later analysis found that TCRs clustered in the first cohort also tended to co-occur in the 110 or so validation repertoires, with 94% of cluster scores above 0.

The germline V gene provides CDR1 MDHEN and CDR2 SYDVKM. The junction carries 13 bases between V and J, which are trimmed by 6 bases and 1 base respectively. Measured from the cysteine to the phenylalanine, the CDR3 is 14 residues long. Only the CDR3 region is kept as DNA, spanning 42 bases read in frame from base 1. The donors were included in the validation cohort of over a hundred subjects, a group kept apart from the roughly 690-subject first cohort. The library was built by means of the immunoSEQ multiplex PCR assay. The study's own analysis went as follows. A statistical classification framework was built for diagnosing cytomegalovirus status from the catalog of TCR beta chain sequences. Sourced from immuneACCESS, this table was stored by TCRdb with only in-frame sequences that have V and J called. A share of the clones is absent; for the studies checked, an unresolved V gene accounts for under half, and the remainder has no known explanation. The V and J calls and clone size are taken from that table; D and trimming were inferred from the DNA. The sample table holds about 310,000 clones, of which over 75% were seen once. The biggest ten clones account for around 0.88% of the sample.

The TCR was taken from a man aged 30 to 39 in good health and CMV-seronegative. The sequenced sample consisted of PBMCs. This chain is built from TRBV28 and TRBJ2-7; TRBD2 is perhaps the D gene, given 5 matching bases. The DNA sequence is TGTGCCAGCAGCCAACGGGGTATTTCCTACGAGCAGTACTTC. It encodes CASSQRGISYEQYF.